The 14 T cell receptor beta chains below all came from one sample that was sequenced in a study of metastatic and nonmetastatic thyroid tumors. All patients were treatment-naive before thyroid surgery. TCRdb re-called the PCR reads through MiXCR. The table lists 20,000 or so clones, approximately 32% of them singletons. Sequencing was performed on adjacent normal tissue. These receptors were taken from a female donor with papillary thyroid cancer or a benign thyroid nodule (not recorded which). Some clones in this sample may be carry-over from other donors' samples.

The chain combines TRBV6-6 with TRBJ2-1, with TRBD2 as a possible D gene (5 bases). V lost 6 bases and J lost 6, with 24 bases in between. Germline CDR1 MNHNY, CDR2 SVGAGI (reference sequence). The CDR3 sequence is 17 residues long. The CDR3 nucleotides read TGTGCCAGCAGCCCCCTTCCAGAAGGGAGTCCGATCAATGAGCAGTTCTTC. Residues: CASSPLPEGSPINEQFF.

V gene TRBV5-1 combines with J gene TRBJ2-7; 9 bases agree with TRBD1. CDR1 and CDR2 (germline): SGHRS, YFSETQ. There are 15 residues in the CDR3. J gave up 5 bases and V 2 bases, and 8 bases lay outside the gene matches. CDR3 sequence reads: CASSLPGQGTNEQYF. Here the CDR3 DNA reads TGCGCCAGCAGCTTACCGGGACAGGGCACCAACGAGCAGTACTTC.

The chain couples TRBV5-1 to TRBJ1-2, with a possible D match to TRBD1 (6 bases). Germline assignment: CDR1 SGHRS and CDR2 YFSETQ. CDR3 length: 14 residues. Trimming left V 4 bases short and J 7 bases short, with 17 bases between. DNA of the CDR3: TGCGCCAGCAGCCCCGGGGGGCGTGGTGGTGGCTACACCTTC. Translation gives CASSPGGRGGGYTF.

This rearrangement joins TRBV6-4 to TRBJ1-5; D unresolved. V lost 6 bases, J lost 3 bases, and 15 bases lay in between. CDR1 is MRHNA, CDR2 SNTAGT, per germline. The CDR3 loop spans 15 amino acids. This chain's CDR3 is CASRMGWAANQPQHF. The CDR3 DNA is TGTGCCAGCAGGATGGGGTGGGCAGCCAATCAGCCCCAGCATTTT.

This clone was seen many times. The V gene is TRBV7-9, the J gene TRBJ1-3; no definite D call. V lost 1 base and J 4 bases, leaving 8 bases between the germline ends. The CDR3 is made up of 14 amino acids. Germline loops: CDR1 SEHNR, CDR2 FQNEAQ (reference sequence). CDR3 nucleotides: TGTGCCAGCAGCTTAGATCCTGCCGGAAACACCATATATTTT. Protein: CASSLDPAGNTIYF.

This clone was observed a handful of times. The V gene is TRBV10-3, the J gene TRBJ2-3, with D uncertain. This CDR3 region has 12 residues. The germline V gene has CDR1 ENHRY and CDR2 SYGVKD. Trimming took off 8 bases at V and 4 bases at J, with 10 bases between the two ends. The CDR3 reads CAIPGPSDTQYF. In DNA, the CDR3 is TGTGCCATCCCCGGACCCTCAGATACGCAGTATTTT.

This clone was recorded a few times. The rearrangement uses TRBV25-1 and TRBJ2-3, with 8 bases matching TRBD2. Germline V gene data show CDR1 as MGHDK and CDR2 as SYGVNS. The CDR3 contains 15 residues. The trim removed 5 bases at V and 3 bases at J, leaving 7 bases unmatched. CDR3 residues: CASSNPRGGTDTQYF. In DNA, the CDR3 is TGTGCCAGCAGTAACCCCCGGGGGGGTACAGATACGCAGTATTTT.

There are many counts of this clone. The chain links TRBV19 to TRBJ1-5; perhaps TRBD1 as D (6 bases). The CDR3 contains 15 residues. V lost 9 bases to trimming and J lost 1 base, with 16 bases between them. Germline lookup yields CDR1 LNHDA and CDR2 SQIVND (reference sequence). The CDR3 loop reads CASDRAGGSNQPQHF. In DNA form, the CDR3 reads TGTGCCAGCGATCGGGCGGGGGGCAGCAATCAGCCCCAGCATTTT. Filled out from reference TRBV19 and TRBJ1-5, the complete variable domain reads DGGITQSPKYLFRKEGQNVTLSCEQNLNHDAMYWYRQDPGQGLRLIYYSQIVNDFQKGDIAEGYSVSREKKESFPLTVTSAQKNPTAFYLCASDRAGGSNQPQHFGDGTRLSIL.

V gene TRBV27 combines with J gene TRBJ2-2; D might be TRBD1 (6 bases). The CDR3 has 14 amino acids. V shed 2 bases and J shed 7 bases, with 11 bases lying between them. The germline V gene encodes CDR1 MNHEY and CDR2 SMNVEV (reference sequence). DNA for the CDR3: TGTGCCAGCAGTTTAGAGCAGGGGATCGGGGAGCTGTTTTTT. This gives the protein CASSLEQGIGELFF.

This clone was found once. It is unclear where the CDR3 begins or ends on the DNA, so no DNA is shown, and the CDR3 is as TCRdb lists it. The chain is built from TRBV12-3 or TRBV12-4 and TRBJ1-1; the D call TRBD1 from the table was never checked on the DNA. With termini counted, the CDR3 has 22 amino acids. The CDR3 reads CASSFKGHNEQFFGPGGTEAFF.

The V call is TRBV19, the J call TRBJ2-4, with D maybe TRBD2 (7 bases). The CDR3 loop spans 18 amino acids. V was trimmed by 3 bases and J by 0 bases, leaving 18 bases between them. The germline V gene has CDR1 LNHDA and CDR2 SQIVND (reference sequence). DNA for the CDR3: TGTGCCAGTAGTATCGTGGGGGGGCCCCCTATAGCCAAAAACATTCAGTACTTC. Translated: CASSIVGGPPIAKNIQYF.

CDR3 region: CASAYEGRGTEAFF. The CDR3 bases are TGTGCCAGCGCCTACGAGGGGCGAGGCACTGAAGCTTTCTTT. The gene calls are TRBV5-6 and TRBJ1-1; a weak D match, TRBD1 (5 bases). This CDR3 region has 14 residues. Per the germline V gene, CDR1 is SGHDT and CDR2 is YYEEEE. Trimming pared 7 bases from V and 4 bases from J, leaving 17 bases between.

The chain combines TRBV12-3 or TRBV12-4 with TRBJ2-1; D uncertain. The V gene lost 8 bases and the J gene lost 7 bases, with 9 bases spanning the gap. CDR3 size: 11 residues. For the CDR3, the DNA is TGTGCCAGCGGATTCGTTAATGAGCAGTTCTTC. Translating it yields CASGFVNEQFF.

This sequence joins TRBV28 and TRBJ1-2; the D gene is possibly TRBD1 (6 bases). The CDR3 is 14 amino acids. Trimming removed 6 bases from V and 2 bases from J, with 13 bases in between. CDR1 MDHEN and CDR2 SYDVKM come from the germline V gene. The CDR3 DNA follows: TGTGCCAGCAGAAGAACAGGGTTAAACTATGGCTACACCTTC. Residues: CASRRTGLNYGYTF.